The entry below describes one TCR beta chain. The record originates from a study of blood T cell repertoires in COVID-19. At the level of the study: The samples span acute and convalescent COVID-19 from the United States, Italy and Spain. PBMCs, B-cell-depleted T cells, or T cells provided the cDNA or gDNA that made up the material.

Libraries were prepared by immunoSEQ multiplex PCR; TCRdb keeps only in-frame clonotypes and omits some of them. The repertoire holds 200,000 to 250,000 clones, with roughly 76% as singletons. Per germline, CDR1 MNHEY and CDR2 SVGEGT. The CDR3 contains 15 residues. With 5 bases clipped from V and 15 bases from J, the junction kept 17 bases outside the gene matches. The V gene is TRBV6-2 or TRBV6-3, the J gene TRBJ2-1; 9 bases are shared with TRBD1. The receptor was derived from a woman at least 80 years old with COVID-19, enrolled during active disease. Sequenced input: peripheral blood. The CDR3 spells CASSPGQGLLLSPFF. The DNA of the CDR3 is TGTGCCAGCAGTCCGGGACAGGGCCTTTTGCTGTCGCCGTTCTTC.